This T cell receptor beta chain was recovered during a study of shared clonotypes between healthy human individuals. Study summary: Each donor contributed plates that comprised three CD4 naive, three CD4 memory, two CD8 naive and one CD8 memory. General study findings and limits: Across a few donors, naive CD4 shared 5% to 5.5%, naive CD8 approximately 3.5%, memory CD4 roughly 2.2%, memory CD8 about 0.4%.

A CD45RA+ naive subset and a CD45RA-negative memory subset were split from CD4+ cells. To note about this clone: Its target is not known.

The protocol was immunoSEQ multiplex PCR, while the TCRdb copy is restricted to in-frame clones and leaves out a portion. This table holds 1.6 million or so clones, around 97% found once. The sample consisted of naive CD4+ T cells sorted from blood. Described subset: CD45RA+ positively selected. The source is a man between 25 and 39 years old in good health.

The CDR3 spells CASSLKTGNTEAFF. The DNA of the CDR3 is TGTGCCAGCAGCCTAAAGACAGGGAACACTGAAGCTTTCTTT. V gene TRBV5-4 combines with J gene TRBJ1-1; possible D gene TRBD1, 6 bases. Trimming took 4 bases from V and 1 from J, leaving 11 bases between them. The CDR3 has 14 amino acids. CDR1 SGHNT and CDR2 YYREEE come from the germline V gene (reference sequence).